This T cell receptor beta chain was sequenced for a study of shared clonotypes between healthy human individuals. On this clone itself: Its specificity is not known.

Sequencing was performed with immunoSEQ multiplex PCR; in TCRdb, only in-frame clones are kept and a portion is missing. Among some 2,000,000 clones listed, around 95% were seen once. Study-level results: A generally larger estimated richness was seen in naive subsets than in memory subsets. Non-shared clonotypes displayed generation probabilities falling below those of clonotypes present in all four donors.

Those who donated were healthy HIV-negative adults, with no recent acute infections or vaccinations reported. This CDR3 has 15 amino acids. The V gene's germline CDR1 is LGHNA and CDR2 YSLEER. Trimming cost V 0 bases and J 2 bases, with 8 bases left between them. The V call is TRBV4-3, the J call TRBJ2-1; no clear D gene. The receptor was isolated from a young man in good health. The sample taken for sequencing was naive CD4+ T cells sorted from blood. Subset in this sample: CD45RA+ positively selected. CDR3 protein: CASSQDRQPYNEQFF. The CDR3 bases are TGCGCCAGCAGCCAAGATCGGCAGCCCTACAATGAGCAGTTCTTC.